The clone carrying this T cell receptor beta chain was detected only once. In germline, CDR1 is MNHEY, CDR2 SVGAGI. The CDR3 spans 15 residues. Trimming pared 2 bases from V and 8 bases from J, leaving 18 bases between. How the authors handled the data: Researchers report that nucleated cell counts were estimated from reference gene primer amplification. Using immunoSEQ multiplex PCR, the repertoire was profiled, and TCRdb retains in-frame clones only, with some absent. V, J and clone size were drawn from that table, and D and trimming were deduced from the DNA. The profile shows approximately 100,000 clones, about 75% of them singletons. The sample is drawn from a study of blood T cell repertoires in COVID-19. Study information: Samples taken during acute and convalescent COVID-19 were collected in the United States, Italy and Spain. Nucleic acid was either cDNA or gDNA, and it came from T cells, B-cell-depleted T cells, or PBMCs.

This TCR came from a man of 80 years or more with acute or convalescent COVID-19. The chain recombines TRBV6-5 with TRBJ1-2, with D tentatively TRBD1 (6 bases). The sequenced sample was peripheral blood. The CDR3 loop is CASSYETGLQGGYTF. The CDR3 DNA follows: TGTGCCAGCAGTTACGAGACAGGCCTCCAAGGAGGCTACACCTTC.